This T cell receptor beta chain appears in the sequencing data of a study of cytomegalovirus exposure and HLA in healthy donors. Findings and limits, study-wide: Most TCR sequences were rare, but some public TCRs occurred in many donors.

Generated by immunoSEQ multiplex PCR, the TCRdb table keeps only in-frame clones and is missing some. This repertoire shows a few hundred thousand clones, 90% found once; its top ten account for under 0.4%. Turning to this clone: Its antigen is not known.

The germline V gene has CDR1 MNHNY and CDR2 SVGAGI (reference sequence). The CDR3 contains 16 residues. V gave up 4 bases and J gave up 5 bases; unmatched junction bases: 11. The receptor was derived from a woman between 18 and 29 years old in good health and CMV-seronegative. Sequencing used PBMCs. This chain uses TRBV6-6 with TRBJ1-1; 9 bases agree with TRBD1. The CDR3 DNA sequence: TGTGCCAGCAGTTCGCCCGGGACAGGGAGGAGAACTGAAGCTTTCTTT. The encoded protein is CASSSPGTGRRTEAFF.